The 29 T cell receptor beta chains listed next were all sequenced from one sample in a study of Graves' ophthalmopathy and Graves' hyperthyroidism. Researchers took RNA transcripts and amplified TCR beta CDR3 regions from them. RT-PCR with HTBI primers came first, then second-round multiplex PCR. TCRdb independently ran MiXCR on the multiplex PCR reads; one entry per CDR3 protein. The sample lists around 340,000 distinct CDR3 sequences, about a sixth occurring once. Sample: peripheral blood. The receptors stem from an adult man with Graves' ophthalmopathy.

In nucleotides, the CDR3 is TGTGCCAGCAGCTTAGCCGACAGGGACAGTGGCTACACCTTC. This encodes CASSLADRDSGYTF. V and J are TRBV7-6 and TRBJ1-2, with TRBD1 matching over 7 bases. The CDR3 runs to 14 residues. Germline V gives CDR1 SGHVS, CDR2 FNYEAQ. Unmatched junction bases numbered 5, after V lost 0 bases and J lost 7 bases. The variable domain in full, completed from reference TRBV7-6 and TRBJ1-2, reads GAGVSQSPRYKVTKRGQDVALRCDPISGHVSLYWYRQALGQGPEFLTYFNYEAQQDKSGLPNDRFSAERPEGSISTLTIQRTEQRDSAMYRCASSLADRDSGYTFGSGTRLTVV.

This clonotype occurred many times. The chain employs TRBV7-2 and TRBJ1-2; D not certain. Germline CDR1 is SGHTA and CDR2 is FQGNSA. The CDR3 is 13 residues long. V was cut by 2 bases and J by 4 bases, with 8 bases left in between. CDR3 sequence (DNA): TGTGCCAGCAGCTTACTTATGGGCTATGGCTACACCTTC. Its protein is CASSLLMGYGYTF.

This clonotype was detected many times. The rearrangement uses TRBV12-3 or TRBV12-4 and TRBJ2-7; the D is unclear. Trimming removed 1 base from V and 6 bases from J, with 13 bases in between. The CDR3 has 14 amino acids. CDR3 in amino acids: CASSLGRTGFEQYF. The CDR3 DNA reads TGTGCCAGCAGTTTAGGTCGGACCGGGTTCGAGCAGTACTTC.

This clonotype occurred once. CDR3 coding DNA: TGTGCCAGCAAAGCGGGAGGGCCCACCGGGGAGCTGTTTTTT. This gives the protein CASKAGGPTGELFF. The chain links TRBV12-3 or TRBV12-4 to TRBJ2-2, with 10 bases aligning to TRBD2. This CDR3 is 14 amino acids long. J was trimmed by 4 bases and V by 7 bases; bases with no gene match: 3.

This clonotype was seen ten or more times. The rearrangement links TRBV5-1 to TRBJ2-2; D unclear. Germline loops: CDR1 SGHRS, CDR2 YFSETQ. Trimming removed 0 bases at V and 4 bases at J, with 4 bases between. The CDR3 loop spans 13 amino acids. CDR3: CASSLGITGELFF. The CDR3 DNA reads TGCGCCAGCAGCTTGGGTATCACCGGGGAGCTGTTTTTT.

This clonotype showed up many times. The chain links TRBV6-2 or TRBV6-3 to TRBJ1-5; 11 nucleotides line up with TRBD1. The CDR3 runs to 18 residues. V trimming: 8 bases; J trimming: 6 bases; junction bases outside the gene matches: 18. The germline gives CDR1 MNHEY, CDR2 SVGEGT. The CDR3 DNA sequence: TGTGCCAGCCGGCCTTCCCCCCGGGACAGGGGGTGGATTCAGCCCCAGCATTTT. Protein product: CASRPSPRDRGWIQPQHF.

This chain uses TRBV11-2 with TRBJ2-2; the match to TRBD2 covers 12 bases. CDR3 length: 19 residues. V was clipped by 1 base and J by 3 bases; unmatched bases: 9. Germline assignment: CDR1 SGHAT and CDR2 FQNNGV. Here the CDR3 DNA reads TGTGCCAGCAGCTTAGGTCTAGCGGGAGGGCCAGGGTACACCGGGGAGCTGTTTTTT. Translation: CASSLGLAGGPGYTGELFF.

The chain employs TRBV6-4 and TRBJ2-2, with D maybe TRBD1 (6 bases). Germline values: CDR1 MRHNA, CDR2 SNTAGT. This CDR3 is 17 amino acids long. V dropped 3 bases and J dropped 3 bases, with 17 bases sitting between them. The CDR3 is CASSEPEQGMYTGELFF. The DNA for the CDR3 is TGTGCCAGCAGTGAGCCCGAGCAGGGGATGTACACCGGGGAGCTGTTTTTT.

This clonotype was detected ten times or more. This sequence joins TRBV12-3 or TRBV12-4 and TRBJ1-1; D call uncertain. There are 13 residues in the CDR3. Trimming shortened V by 3 bases and J by 1 base, and 6 bases separated the two germline ends. In DNA form, the CDR3 reads TGTGCCAGCAGTTTCGCTGAGAACACTGAAGCTTTCTTT. Translation: CASSFAENTEAFF.

On this clonotype itself: Possible read error: a much larger clone is one base away. This chain connects TRBV6-1 to TRBJ2-7, with a weak D call TRBD1 (6 bases). CDR3 length: 13 amino acids. V lost 7 bases, J lost 3 bases, and 13 bases lay in between. Germline V gene data show CDR1 as MNHNS and CDR2 as SASEGT. As DNA, the CDR3 is TGTGCCAGCATCGGGACAAGGCTCTACGAGCAGTACTTC. This codes for CASIGTRLYEQYF.

This clonotype was seen many times. The chain is built from TRBV7-3 and TRBJ2-5; possibly TRBD1 or TRBD2 for D (5 bases each). Trimming took 6 bases from V and 2 from J, leaving 16 bases between them. Per the germline V gene, CDR1 is SGHTA and CDR2 is FQGTGA. The CDR3 is made up of 15 amino acids. The CDR3 sequence is CASSQSGRNQETQYF. CDR3 in DNA: TGTGCCAGCAGTCAGTCGGGACGCAATCAAGAGACCCAGTACTTC.

Remarks on this clonotype: This may stem from a read error, because a much larger clone lies one nucleotide away. J is TRBJ1-3 and V is TRBV19, with no clear D. This CDR3 contains 17 residues. From germline, CDR1 is LNHDA and CDR2 SQIVND (reference sequence). CDR3 sequence reads: CASTSSASGISGNTISF. The CDR3 nucleotides are TGTGCCAGTACCAGTTCGGCCTCGGGCATCTCTGGAAACACCATATCTTTT.

This clonotype was counted many times. The chain joins TRBV5-1 to TRBJ2-7, with TRBD2 matching 8 bases. The CDR3 runs to 18 residues. Germline loops: CDR1 SGHRS, CDR2 YFSETQ. Trimming took 0 bases from V and 6 from J; bases not matched to a gene: 17. The CDR3 coding sequence is TGCGCCAGCAGCTTGGCAAGCGGGGGAGGTATTATTTCGGGCGAGCAGTACTTC. As protein: CASSLASGGGIISGEQYF.

The V and J genes are TRBV4-1 and TRBJ2-5, with 8 bases aligning to TRBD2. Germline CDR1 MGHRA, CDR2 YSYEKL. Unmatched junction bases numbered 9, after V lost 0 bases and J lost 3 bases. The CDR3 has 17 residues. The CDR3 DNA reads TGCGCCAGCAGCCAAGAACCAGCGGGGGCCGTGAAAGAGACCCAGTACTTC. This gives the protein CASSQEPAGAVKETQYF.

This clonotype was counted many times. J is TRBJ2-5 and V is TRBV20-1; perhaps D is TRBD1 or TRBD2 (6 bases each). With 6 bases removed from V and 4 bases from J, the gap between germline ends came to 18 bases. Germline CDR1 DFQATT, CDR2 SNEGSKA (reference sequence). The CDR3 consists of 14 residues. The CDR3 nucleotides read TGCAGTGCGACCCCGTCAGGGGAGGTAGAGACCCAGTACTTC. It codes for CSATPSGEVETQYF.

The sample holds a few counts of this clonotype. CDR3 in DNA: TGTGCCAGCAGCCAAGAGATCGGGACTGGGAACACCGGGGAGCTGTTTTTT. Its protein is CASSQEIGTGNTGELFF. This chain links TRBV4-2 with TRBJ2-2; a possible D gene is TRBD2 (6 bases). Trimming left V 0 bases short and J 1 base short, with 12 bases between. CDR3 length: 17 residues. The germline gives CDR1 LGHNA, CDR2 YNFKEQ.

This clonotype was found many times. The chain recombines TRBV5-1 with TRBJ1-2, with 8 bases that match TRBD1. From germline, CDR1 is SGHRS and CDR2 YFSETQ. This CDR3 comprises 16 residues. V was clipped by 4 bases and J by 2 bases; unmatched bases: 10. The DNA of the CDR3 is TGCGCCAGCAGCCCAACGGTGGGGACAGGAAACTATGGCTACACCTTC. Amino acid sequence: CASSPTVGTGNYGYTF.

This clonotype has ten or more counts. CDR3 loop: CASSLNVNSRTEAFF. The CDR3 DNA is TGTGCCAGCAGTTTAAACGTCAATTCAAGGACAGAAGCTTTCTTT. The rearrangement uses TRBV6-5 and TRBJ1-1, with a weak D call TRBD1 (5 bases). Trimming took off 4 bases at V and 8 bases at J, with 20 bases between the two ends. The CDR3 spans 15 residues. CDR1 and CDR2 (germline): MNHEY, SVGAGI.

This clonotype was seen ten or more times. The V and J genes are TRBV30 and TRBJ2-2; 7 bases fit TRBD2. Germline V lookup: CDR1 GTSNPN, CDR2 SVGIG (reference sequence). The CDR3 covers 15 residues. The ends lost 3 bases at V and 5 bases at J; junction bases unmatched: 9. CDR3 sequence: CAWRGGLEQTGELFF. DNA of the CDR3: TGTGCCTGGAGGGGAGGACTAGAACAGACCGGGGAGCTGTTTTTT.

This clonotype has ten or more counts. This chain connects TRBV28 to TRBJ2-6; no clear D gene. This CDR3 spans 15 amino acids. Trimming stripped 3 bases from V and 1 base from J, with 7 bases between. The germline gives CDR1 MDHEN, CDR2 SYDVKM. The CDR3 spells CASSFPASGANVLTF. The CDR3 nucleotides are TGTGCCAGCAGTTTCCCGGCGTCTGGGGCCAACGTCCTGACTTTC.

This clonotype appeared many times. This rearrangement joins TRBV29-1 to TRBJ2-2; 9 nucleotides line up with TRBD1. V lost 0 bases, J lost 5 bases, and 10 bases stayed unmatched. There are 17 residues in the CDR3. Per germline, CDR1 SQVTM and CDR2 ANQGSEA. CDR3 loop: CSVEDHRQGVGTGELFF. The CDR3 coding sequence is TGCAGCGTTGAAGATCACCGACAGGGGGTCGGGACCGGGGAGCTGTTTTTT.

This clonotype was counted many times. The chain combines TRBV7-2 with TRBJ2-5, with D uncertain. Trimming left V 4 bases short and J 2 bases short, with 17 bases between. The CDR3 is made up of 16 amino acids. In germline, CDR1 is SGHTA, CDR2 FQGNSA. Here the CDR3 DNA reads TGTGCCAGCAGCTCCCGTAGAAGTGGTACTCAAGAGACCCAGTACTTC. This translates into CASSSRRSGTQETQYF.

This clonotype was seen ten or more times. This chain connects TRBV7-8 to TRBJ2-2; 9 nucleotides line up with TRBD2. Germline trimming cut 3 bases from V and 1 base from J; bases unmatched to any gene: 6. This CDR3 comprises 17 residues. Per the germline V gene, CDR1 is SGHVS and CDR2 is FQNEAQ. The CDR3 here is CASSFLASGMNTGELFF. The CDR3 region has the DNA TGTGCCAGCAGCTTTCTGGCTAGCGGGATGAACACCGGGGAGCTGTTTTTT. The full variable domain, its missing parts supplied by reference TRBV7-8 and TRBJ2-2, is GAGVSQSPRYKVAKRGQDVALRCDPISGHVSLFWYQQALGQGPEFLTYFQNEAQLDKSGLPSDRFFAERPEGSVSTLKIQRTQQEDSAVYLCASSFLASGMNTGELFFGEGSRLTVL.

With respect to this clonotype: The CDR3 ends on some other residue instead of the conserved phenylalanine or tryptophan, so this is likely a read error. This chain links TRBV20-1 with TRBJ2-5; 9 bases agree with TRBD1. V dropped 6 bases and J dropped 2; count of bases not matched to a gene: 13. The germline gives CDR1 DFQATT, CDR2 SNEGSKA (reference sequence). This CDR3 has 16 residues. CDR3 DNA sequence: TGCAGTGCCCAAAACGCGGGACAGGGTATACAAGAGACCCAGTACCTC. This codes for CSAQNAGQGIQETQYL.

This clonotype was counted at least ten times. The chain links TRBV5-1 to TRBJ2-1; 12 nucleotides agree with TRBD2. This CDR3 spans 16 amino acids. J was trimmed by 4 bases and V by 1 base; bases with no gene match: 3. In germline, CDR1 is SGHRS, CDR2 YFSETQ. The CDR3 is CASSLLAGGGYNEQFF. DNA of the CDR3: TGCGCCAGCAGCTTGCTAGCGGGAGGGGGGTACAATGAGCAGTTCTTC. Filled out from reference TRBV5-1 and TRBJ2-1, the complete variable domain reads KAGVTQTPRYLIKTRGQQVTLSCSPISGHRSVSWYQQTPGQGLQFLFEYFSETQRNKGNFPGRFSGRQFSNSRSEMNVSTLELGDSALYLCASSLLAGGGYNEQFFGPGTRLTVL.

This clonotype was counted ten times or more. The chain couples TRBV6-5 to TRBJ2-7; the D gene is possibly TRBD2 (6 bases). V shed 2 bases and J shed 2 bases, with 10 bases lying between them. The germline V gene has CDR1 MNHEY and CDR2 SVGAGI. There are 14 residues in the CDR3. The chain's CDR3 is CASSYREFPYEQYF. The CDR3 DNA follows: TGTGCCAGCAGTTACCGGGAGTTTCCCTACGAGCAGTACTTC.

This clonotype was recorded at least ten times. The chain has TRBV5-1 and TRBJ1-6; D might be TRBD1 (6 bases). The length of the CDR3 is 19 residues. The ends were cut back, 7 bases at V and 0 bases at J, with 23 bases in the middle. CDR1 SGHRS and CDR2 YFSETQ come from the germline V gene. CDR3 sequence (DNA): TGCGCCAGCCGACTAATTAATCGGACAGCTAGCTCCTATAATTCACCCCTCCACTTT. Encoded protein: CASRLINRTASSYNSPLHF.

This clonotype was detected many times. The V gene is TRBV2, the J gene TRBJ2-2; tentatively, D is TRBD2 (7 bases). The V gene's germline CDR1 is SNHLY and CDR2 FYNNEI. The CDR3 contains 18 residues. Trimming cost V 2 bases and J 4 bases, with 20 bases left between them. The CDR3 loop is CASSESWGRGTITGELFF. In nucleotides, the CDR3 is TGTGCCAGCAGTGAATCTTGGGGGCGGGGGACGATCACCGGGGAGCTGTTTTTT. Full variable domain (rest looked up from reference TRBV2 and TRBJ2-2): EPEVTQTPSHQVTQMGQEVILRCVPISNHLYFYWYRQILGQKVEFLVSFYNNEISEKSEIFDDQFSVERPDGSNFTLKIRSTKLEDSAMYFCASSESWGRGTITGELFFGEGSRLTVL.

The J gene is TRBJ2-2, the V gene TRBV12-3 or TRBV12-4; the D is unclear. The CDR3 has 17 residues. V was clipped by 5 bases and J by 0 bases, with 16 bases between them. CDR3 sequence: CASSPPDRDANTGELFF. For the CDR3, the DNA is TGTGCCAGCAGTCCCCCGGATAGAGATGCGAACACCGGGGAGCTGTTTTTT.